Reported below is one T cell receptor (beta chain). Its target antigen remains unknown. No per-base quality is available; no much larger clone lies one base away. This specimen belongs to a study of graft-versus-host responses after intestinal transplantation (dated by TCRdb to about 2021). Some background on the complete study: Recipients received multivisceral, liver-intestinal, or isolated intestinal transplants. All recipients received anti-thymocyte globulin induction followed by maintenance tacrolimus and steroids for roughly 3 years. Graft-versus-host and host-versus-graft alloreactive T cell clones were tracked in the graft, circulation and bone marrow after intestinal transplantation using bulk TCR-beta CDR3 sequencing. To identify alloreactive clones, pre-transplant mixed lymphocyte reaction products were sequenced and compared with unstimulated pre-transplant donor and recipient T cells. The cohort enrolled some 24 intestinal transplant recipients, one of whom was a retransplant, and 3 patients without pretransplant specimens were excluded. A peak of at least 4% donor T cells among recipient peripheral blood mononuclear cells was the definition used for donor T cell macrochimerism. Samples from three later patients were sequenced in-house on an Illumina MiSeq with MiXCR processing rather than by the commercial service.

This specimen's time point label, interpreted: cells obtained before transplantation from donor or recipient. CD3+CD4+ and CD3+CD8+ populations were FACS-sorted from unstimulated pre-transplant donor and recipient cells taken from spleen or lymph nodes. Study-wide findings and limitations: GvH clones were found in recipient bone marrow, and some of the GvH clones appeared earlier in ileal mucosa or blood, which is consistent with an intestinal mucosal origin. The relatively low number and heterogeneity of intestinal transplant patients limited the conclusions. High GvH to HvG T cell clonal ratios were observed in the allografts of patients with donor T cell macrochimerism. Peak levels of circulating GvH clones were associated with declines in HvG clones early after transplant.

The library was produced with the immunoSEQ multiplex PCR assay. In most patients, genomic DNA was isolated using the Qiagen DNeasy Blood and Tissue Kit and sent frozen to Adaptive Biotechnologies for TCR sequencing. Adaptive Biotechnologies carried out high-throughput TCR-beta CDR3 sequencing of genomic DNA for most patients. In the original analysis: Adaptive's ImmunoSEQ software supplied the TCR sequencing data for about 18 patients, while MiXCR and VDJtools were used to process three other patients. To correct CD4 versus CD8 sorting errors, sequences present in both subsets at a frequency ratio below 5:1 were removed. CDR3 nucleotide sequences shared by donor and recipient were removed because the origin of these sequences could not be assigned. To be classed as alloreactive, a clone needed at least 2-fold expansion over unstimulated cells and a minimum CFSE-low frequency of 0.002% (template counts) or 0.001% (read counts). Clones were considered mappable if detected in sequenced pre-transplant spleen, lymph node, or MLR CFSE-low populations of the donor or recipient. The cumulative frequency of alloreactive clones was calculated as a percentage of all sequences, weighted by copy number. Here the immuneACCESS table is served through TCRdb, limited to in-frame sequences with V and J called. Missing clones are a known gap in these copies; in checked studies unresolved V genes cover under half, and the rest lacks a known reason. The V and J calls and clone size were taken over from that table, and D and trimming were inferred from the DNA. The sample table holds roughly 90,000 clones, of which over 80% were seen once. The ten largest clones represent around 6% of the sample.

Ends trimmed: V by 1 base, J by 5 bases; bases unmatched to a gene: 0. The germline V gene specifies MGHRA as CDR1 and YSYEKL as CDR2. The CDR3 starts with the cysteine, ends with the phenylalanine, and has 15 residues. Left in the record is the CDR3 DNA by itself, 45 bases read in frame from the first base. Recombination connected TRBV4-1 to TRBJ2-1; TRBD2 matches 12 bases in the middle. Material: unstimulated CD8+ T cells sorted from spleen or lymph node cells, obtained before intestinal transplant. The TCR comes from a human donor who received an intestinal transplant. The CDR3 corresponds to CASSQGLAGDNEQFF. The nucleotides are TGCGCCAGCAGCCAAGGACTAGCGGGGGACAATGAGCAGTTCTTC.